This T cell receptor beta chain was retrieved from a study of sequential checkpoint blockade in melanoma. The overall study: First-line arms were nivolumab then ipilimumab, or the reverse, randomized 1:1.

Germline loops: CDR1 SGHVS, CDR2 FNYEAQ. The CDR3 contains 14 residues. V lost 1 base to trimming and J lost 8 bases, with 12 bases between them. The table came from immunoSEQ multiplex PCR; TCRdb's copy has only in-frame clones and leaves some out. This table has about 38,000 clones, roughly 90% appearing once. Treatment noted: randomized to nivolumab then ipilimumab (arm A) or the reverse (arm B). No patient had prior DNA-damaging chemotherapy. The V gene is TRBV7-6, the J gene TRBJ1-5; D possibly corresponds to TRBD1 (5 bases). Sequencing was performed on CD8+ T cells sorted from blood (inferred from file names), taken from a patient given nivolumab and ipilimumab in sequence. The clonotype originates from a human donor with melanoma. CDR3 loop: CASSLEWGDEPQHF. The CDR3 bases are TGTGCCAGCAGCTTAGAGTGGGGGGATGAGCCCCAGCATTTT.